The entry below describes one TCR beta chain. The method was immunoSEQ multiplex PCR; TCRdb's version includes in-frame clones alone and lacks a portion of them. The repertoire has about 300,000 clones, roughly 91% of them found once; the top ten carry roughly 1.9%. V shed 0 bases and J 4 bases; nucleotides not matched to a gene: 8. CDR1 and CDR2 from the germline V gene are PRHDT and FYEKMQ (reference sequence). The CDR3 has 17 residues. This sample is drawn from a study of blood T cell repertoires in COVID-19. The wider study: Sites across the United States, Italy and Spain contributed samples from acute and convalescent COVID-19. Sources were T cells, B-cell-depleted T cells, or PBMCs; the material itself was cDNA or gDNA.

The sequencing input was peripheral blood. The TCR originated in a woman in her thirties with COVID-19, enrolled during active disease. The chain links TRBV13 to TRBJ2-2, with 7 bases that match TRBD1. The CDR3: CASSLGLEQGRTGELFF. For the CDR3, the DNA is TGTGCCAGCAGCTTAGGCCTGGAACAGGGGCGCACCGGGGAGCTGTTTTTT. Filled out from reference TRBV13 and TRBJ2-2, the complete variable domain reads AAGVIQSPRHLIKEKRETATLKCYPIPRHDTVYWYQQGPGQDPQFLISFYEKMQSDKGSIPDRFSAQQFSDYHSELNMSSLELGDSALYFCASSLGLEQGRTGELFFGEGSRLTVL.